This T cell receptor beta chain was documented in a study of blood T cells in healthy people across ages. This clonotype has a handful of counts. Using a J-beta primer mix together with a sample-barcoded 5' primer, a second PCR was run for 7 to 11 cycles. From the 5' RACE reads, TCRdb called clonotypes with MiXCR, one entry per CDR3 protein. This table holds about 580,000 distinct CDR3 sequences, around 50% found once. The sequence was collected from a man aged 80 or over in good health. The material sequenced was blood.

CDR3 loop: CASSPRDFISTDTQYF. The CDR3 DNA reads TGTGCCAGCAGCCCGCGGGACTTCATAAGCACAGATACGCAGTATTTT. J is TRBJ2-3 and V is TRBV7-2; TRBD2 might be the D (6 bases). There are 16 residues in the CDR3. Germline CDR1 is SGHTA and CDR2 is FQGNSA. The V and J ends lost 5 bases and 0 bases respectively, with 15 bases between them.